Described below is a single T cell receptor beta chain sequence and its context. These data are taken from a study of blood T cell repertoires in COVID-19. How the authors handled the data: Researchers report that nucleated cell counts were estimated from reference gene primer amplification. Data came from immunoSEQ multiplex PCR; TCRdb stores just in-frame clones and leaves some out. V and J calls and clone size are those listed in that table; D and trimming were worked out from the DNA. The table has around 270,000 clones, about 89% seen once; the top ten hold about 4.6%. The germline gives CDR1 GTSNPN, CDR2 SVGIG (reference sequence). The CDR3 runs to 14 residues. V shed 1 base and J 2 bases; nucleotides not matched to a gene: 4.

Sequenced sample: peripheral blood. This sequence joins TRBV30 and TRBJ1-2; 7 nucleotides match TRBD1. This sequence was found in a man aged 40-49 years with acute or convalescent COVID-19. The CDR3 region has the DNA TGTGCCTGGAGTGAACAGGGGAGGAACTATGGCTACACCTTC. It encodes CAWSEQGRNYGYTF. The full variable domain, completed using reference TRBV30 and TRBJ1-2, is SQTIHQWPATLVQPVGSPLSLECTVEGTSNPNLYWYRQAAGRGLQLLFYSVGIGQISSEVPQNLSASRPQDRQFILSSKKLLLSDSGFYLCAWSEQGRNYGYTFGSGTRLTVV.